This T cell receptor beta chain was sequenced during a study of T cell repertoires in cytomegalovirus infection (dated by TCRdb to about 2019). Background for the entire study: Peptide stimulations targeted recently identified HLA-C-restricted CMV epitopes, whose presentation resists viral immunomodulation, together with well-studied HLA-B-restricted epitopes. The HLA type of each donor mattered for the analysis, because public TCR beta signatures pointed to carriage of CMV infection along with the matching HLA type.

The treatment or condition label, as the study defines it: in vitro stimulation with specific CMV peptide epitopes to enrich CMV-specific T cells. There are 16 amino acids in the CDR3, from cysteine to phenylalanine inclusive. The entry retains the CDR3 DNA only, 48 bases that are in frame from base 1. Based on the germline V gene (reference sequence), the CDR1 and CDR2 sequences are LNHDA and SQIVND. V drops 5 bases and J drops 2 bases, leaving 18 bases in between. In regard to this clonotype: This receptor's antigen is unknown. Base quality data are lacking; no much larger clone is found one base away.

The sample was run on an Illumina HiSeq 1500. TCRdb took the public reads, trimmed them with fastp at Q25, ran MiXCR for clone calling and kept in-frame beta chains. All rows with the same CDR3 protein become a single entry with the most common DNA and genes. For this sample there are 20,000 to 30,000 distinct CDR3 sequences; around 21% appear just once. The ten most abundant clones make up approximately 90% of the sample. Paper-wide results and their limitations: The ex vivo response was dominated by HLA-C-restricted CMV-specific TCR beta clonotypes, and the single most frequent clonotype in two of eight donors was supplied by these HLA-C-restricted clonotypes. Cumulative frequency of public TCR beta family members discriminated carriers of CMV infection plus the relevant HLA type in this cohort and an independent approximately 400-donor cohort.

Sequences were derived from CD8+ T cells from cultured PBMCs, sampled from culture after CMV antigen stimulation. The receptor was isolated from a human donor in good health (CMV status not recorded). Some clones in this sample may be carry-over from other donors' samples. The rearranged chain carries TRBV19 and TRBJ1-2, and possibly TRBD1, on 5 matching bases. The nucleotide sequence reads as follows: TGTGCCAGTAGTCCTCCGGACACCTACCTCAACTATGGCTACACCTTC. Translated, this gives CASSPPDTYLNYGYTF. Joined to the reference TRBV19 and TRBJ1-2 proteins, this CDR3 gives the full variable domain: DGGITQSPKYLFRKEGQNVTLSCEQNLNHDAMYWYRQDPGQGLRLIYYSQIVNDFQKGDIAEGYSVSREKKESFPLTVTSAQKNPTAFYLCASSPPDTYLNYGYTFGSGTRLTVV.